This TCR beta chain is from a study of shared clonotypes between healthy human individuals. Overall study results and limits: What limited the represented genetic and exposure-history diversity was the small number of donors. Investigators expected sequencing depth to affect clonotype sharing among donors.

Genomic DNA per cell subset filled all wells of several immunoSEQ plates. Data came from immunoSEQ multiplex PCR; TCRdb stores just in-frame clones and leaves some out. The data contain approximately 1,500,000 clones, 95% to 99% of them singletons. As to this clone: The antigen is unknown.

Germline CDR1 is SGHRS and CDR2 is YFSETQ. This CDR3 region has 16 residues. Trimming at V came to 4 bases and at J to 2 bases, leaving 10 bases not matched to a gene. This sequence joins TRBV5-1 and TRBJ2-3; 7 bases match TRBD2. The clonotype originates from a man aged 25-45 years in good health. The sequencing sample was made of naive CD4+ T cells sorted from blood. The subset was: CD45RA+ positively selected. This chain's CDR3 is CASSNQGLVSTDTQYF. The CDR3 bases are TGCGCCAGCAGCAACCAAGGACTAGTCTCCACAGATACGCAGTATTTT.